The rows below give T cell receptor beta chains drawn from one sample of a study of T cell responses to AZD1222 COVID-19 vaccine. The assay was immunoSEQ multiplex PCR, and TCRdb's table has in-frame clones only and misses some. The sample holds some 130,000 clones; about nine tenths are singletons and the top ten take 6.9%. This sample comprised peripheral blood, obtained on day 0 of AZD1222 vaccination. Receptors originate from an adult in good health. CDR3s include the opening cysteine and the closing phenylalanine or tryptophan. Fields, in order: V gene, CDR3 protein.

>TRBV7-2
CASSTTGFQPQHF
>TRBV28
CASRRGADYEQYF
>TRBV9
CASSFTRTGTYEQYF
>TRBV18
CASSPPVGSGNTIYF
>TRBV28
CASSFSPGGVHGYTF
>TRBV6-4
CASSDAKGREKLFF
>TRBV28
CASSSPLAGVNEQFF
>TRBV19
CASSLLASKTDTQYF
>TRBV7-9
CASTSGAGGYTF
>TRBV12-3/TRBV12-4
CASSYPGLGTQYF
>TRBV6-5
CASSYPVGGGETQYF
>TRBV4-2
CASSQGSFGGPHTEAFF
>TRBV12-3/TRBV12-4
CASTLAAGTEAFF
>TRBV9
CASINGDYEQYF
>TRBV6-2/TRBV6-3
CASSPGLAAYKGETQYF
>TRBV7-9
CASSLDLLAGSTDTQYF
>TRBV7-6
CASSLARVVRETQYF
>TRBV19
CASSFHLADSPLHF
>TRBV5-1
CASSTGTGLAYEQYF
>TRBV2
CASSELGTGNSPLHF
>TRBV10-3
CAINDRSNQPQHF
>TRBV6-5
CASSYSRGPGELFF
>TRBV12-3/TRBV12-4
CASSLSPTDTQYF
>TRBV28
CASSLGKRSSYEQYF
>TRBV15
CATSRAKNEQFF
>TRBV5-8
CASSSDTWGETQYF
>TRBV5-4
CASSLDTLQETQYF
>TRBV6-5
CASRVQGAETEAFF